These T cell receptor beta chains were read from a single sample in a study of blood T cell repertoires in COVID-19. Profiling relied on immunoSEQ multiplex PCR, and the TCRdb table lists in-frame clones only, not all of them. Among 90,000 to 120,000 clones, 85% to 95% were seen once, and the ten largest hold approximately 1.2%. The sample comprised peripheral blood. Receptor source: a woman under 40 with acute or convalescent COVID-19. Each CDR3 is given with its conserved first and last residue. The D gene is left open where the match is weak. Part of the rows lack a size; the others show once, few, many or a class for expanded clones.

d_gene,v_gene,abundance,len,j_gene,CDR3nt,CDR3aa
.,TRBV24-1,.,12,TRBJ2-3,TGTGCCACCAGTCCCCCGGGAGATACGCAGTATTTT,CATSPPGDTQYF
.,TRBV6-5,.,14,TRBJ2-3,TGTGCCAGTGAGGTGTCTCCGGGGACAGATACGCAGTATTTT,CASEVSPGTDTQYF
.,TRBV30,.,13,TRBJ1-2,TGTGCCTGGTCACAACAGGGTCCGTGGGGCTACACCTTC,CAWSQQGPWGYTF
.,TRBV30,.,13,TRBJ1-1,TGTGCCTGGAGTCGGACAGTGAACACTGAAGCTTTCTTT,CAWSRTVNTEAFF
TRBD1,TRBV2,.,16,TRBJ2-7,TGTGCCAGCAGTGTAGGGGGGACAGGAACTTCCTCCGAGCAGTACTTC,CASSVGGTGTSSEQYF
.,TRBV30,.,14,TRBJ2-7,TGTGCCTGGAGTGTATCAGGCAGCCCCTACGAGCAGTACTTC,CAWSVSGSPYEQYF
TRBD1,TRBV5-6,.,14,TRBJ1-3,TGTGCCAGCAGCTCGACAGGGGCTGGAAACACCATATATTTT,CASSSTGAGNTIYF
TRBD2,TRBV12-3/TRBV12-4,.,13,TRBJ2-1,TGTGCCAGCAGCCCGGGGACTAACAATGAGCAGTTCTTC,CASSPGTNNEQFF
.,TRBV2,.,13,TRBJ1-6,TGTGCCAGCAGTGAGGCAGTCTTGTCACCCCTCCACTTT,CASSEAVLSPLHF
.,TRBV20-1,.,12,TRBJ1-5,TGCAGTGCTAGTCTAGGGGATCAGCCCCAGCATTTT,CSASLGDQPQHF
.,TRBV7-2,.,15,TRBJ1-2,TGTGCCAGCAGCTTCCTCGGGACAAGTCTGTTTGGCTACACCTTC,CASSFLGTSLFGYTF
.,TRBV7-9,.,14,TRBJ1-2,TGTGCCAGCAGTGGTCTGGCTGACTACTATGGCTACACCTTC,CASSGLADYYGYTF
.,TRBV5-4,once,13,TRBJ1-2,TGTGCCAGCAGCCATGGTAGTCGAGAGGGCTACACCTTC,CASSHGSREGYTF
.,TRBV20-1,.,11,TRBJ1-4,TGCAGTGCTAGGTCGAGCGAAAAACTGTTTTTT,CSARSSEKLFF
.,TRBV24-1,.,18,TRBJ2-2,TGTGCCACCTGGGACGACTCTCGAAGCGGGCCCGACACCGGGGAGCTGTTTTTT,CATWDDSRSGPDTGELFF
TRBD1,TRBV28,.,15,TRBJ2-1,TGTGCCAGCACCATCCGGACAGGGTCACCTAGTGAGCAGTTCTTC,CASTIRTGSPSEQFF
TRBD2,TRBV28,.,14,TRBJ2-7,TGTGCCAGCAGTAGGACTAGCGGGGCCTACGAGCAGTACTTC,CASSRTSGAYEQYF
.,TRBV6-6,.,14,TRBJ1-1,TGTGCCAGCAGTAAACAGGAGTTGAACACTGAAGCTTTCTTT,CASSKQELNTEAFF
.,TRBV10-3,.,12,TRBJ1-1,TGTGCCATCAGTGAGTCTTCAGGTGAAGCTTTCTTT,CAISESSGEAFF
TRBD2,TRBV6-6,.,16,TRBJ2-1,TGTGCCAGCAGTCGATTTACTAGCGGAAGCTACAATGAGCAGTTCTTC,CASSRFTSGSYNEQFF
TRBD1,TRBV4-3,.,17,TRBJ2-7,TGCGCCAGCAGCCAAGACTCATTTAGCGGACAGGGCGGCGAGCAGTACTTC,CASSQDSFSGQGGEQYF
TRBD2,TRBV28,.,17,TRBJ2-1,TGTGCCAGCAGTGCCTTCCTACTAGCGGGAGGGCCGAATGAGCAGTTCTTC,CASSAFLLAGGPNEQFF
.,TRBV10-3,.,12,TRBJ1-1,TGTGCCATCAGGGGGCACTACACTGAAGCTTTCTTT,CAIRGHYTEAFF
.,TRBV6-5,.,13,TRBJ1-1,TGTGCCAGCAACCAATTACCAGCGTCTGAAGCTTTCTTT,CASNQLPASEAFF
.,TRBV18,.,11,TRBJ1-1,TGTGCCAGCTCACCAAATCGAGGGGCTTTCTTT,CASSPNRGAFF
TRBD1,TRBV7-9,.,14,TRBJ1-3,TGTGCCAGCAGCTTTACAGGGGTGCAAAACACCATATATTTT,CASSFTGVQNTIYF
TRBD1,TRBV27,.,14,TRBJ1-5,TGTGCCAGCAGTTCTACAGGGGTTGGTCAGCCCCAGCATTTT,CASSSTGVGQPQHF
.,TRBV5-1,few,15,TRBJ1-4,TGCGCCAGCAGCTTGGCGGGAGCAACTAATGAAAAACTGTTTTTT,CASSLAGATNEKLFF
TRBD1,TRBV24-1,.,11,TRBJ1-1,TGTGCCGTCCAGACAGGGCCCGAAGCTTTCTTT,CAVQTGPEAFF
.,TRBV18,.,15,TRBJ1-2,TGTGCCAGCTCACCGCTCCCGAATGGAGAGAATGGCTACACCTTC,CASSPLPNGENGYTF
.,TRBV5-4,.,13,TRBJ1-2,TGTGCCAGCAGCTTGGACAGCCTCTATGGCTACACCTTC,CASSLDSLYGYTF
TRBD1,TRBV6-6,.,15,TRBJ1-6,TGTGCCACACTACCTGGAGACAGGGGTAATTCACCCCTCCACTTT,CATLPGDRGNSPLHF
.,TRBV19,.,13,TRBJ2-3,TGTGCAGCCATGGGCCCCCTGGCCGGTACGCAGTATTTT,CAAMGPLAGTQYF
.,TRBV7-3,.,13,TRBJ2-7,TGTGCCAGCAGCTTAACGGCTAGTCGGGAGCAGTACTTC,CASSLTASREQYF
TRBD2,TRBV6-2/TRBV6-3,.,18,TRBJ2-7,TGTGCCAGCAGTTACTCGAGGCTAGCGGGAGGAAAGATCTACGAGCAGTACTTC,CASSYSRLAGGKIYEQYF
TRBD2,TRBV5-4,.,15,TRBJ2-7,TGTGCCAGCAGCTTGCTAGCGGGCCCATCCTACGAGCAGTACTTC,CASSLLAGPSYEQYF
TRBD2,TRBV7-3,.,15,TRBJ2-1,TGTGCCAGCAGCCCACGGTTGGGCGGGAGAAGTGAGCAGTTCTTC,CASSPRLGGRSEQFF
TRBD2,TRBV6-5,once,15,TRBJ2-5,TGTGCCAGCCAACAGCGGGGGGGGACGCAAGAGACCCAGTACTTC,CASQQRGGTQETQYF
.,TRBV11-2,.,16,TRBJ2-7,TGTGCCAGCAGCTTAGATCCTGGGGGGATCAGCTACGAGCAGTACTTC,CASSLDPGGISYEQYF
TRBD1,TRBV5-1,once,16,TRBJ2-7,TGCGCCAGCACTGACTCCGGGACAGGGGCATCCTACGAGCAGTACTTC,CASTDSGTGASYEQYF
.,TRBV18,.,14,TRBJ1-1,TGTGCCAGCTCAGGGTGGACAGCAAACACTGAAGCTTTCTTT,CASSGWTANTEAFF
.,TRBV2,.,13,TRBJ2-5,TGTGCCAGCAGTGAAAGTCGGAGGGAGACCCAGTACTTC,CASSESRRETQYF
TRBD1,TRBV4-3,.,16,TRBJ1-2,TGCGCCAGCAGCCAAGAAGGGACAGGGGGGCACTATGGCTACACCTTC,CASSQEGTGGHYGYTF
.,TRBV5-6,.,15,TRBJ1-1,TGTGCCAGCAGCTTGACGGGGGTTAAGCACACTGAAGCTTTCTTT,CASSLTGVKHTEAFF
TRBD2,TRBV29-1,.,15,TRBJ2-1,TGCAGCGTTAGCCCGGGACTAGCGGTGGGGGGTGAGCAGTTCTTC,CSVSPGLAVGGEQFF
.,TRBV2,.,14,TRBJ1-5,TGTGCCAGCAGAGGAGGAGGGGAGGTTCAGCCCCAGCATTTT,CASRGGGEVQPQHF
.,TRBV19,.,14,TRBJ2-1,TGTGCCAGTAGTACAAACAGGGATTTTGATGAGCAGTTCTTC,CASSTNRDFDEQFF
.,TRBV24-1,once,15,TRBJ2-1,TGTGCCACCAGCCATTTCCGGGGGAGAGACAATGAGCAGTTCTTC,CATSHFRGRDNEQFF
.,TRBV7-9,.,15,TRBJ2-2,TGTGCCAGCAGCTTAGGTACAGGGCTAATCGGGGAGCTGTTTTTT,CASSLGTGLIGELFF
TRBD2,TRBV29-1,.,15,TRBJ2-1,TGCAGCGTTGATCGCCGGGAGGGCTCCTACAATGAGCAGTTCTTC,CSVDRREGSYNEQFF
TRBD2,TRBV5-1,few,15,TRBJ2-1,TGCGCCAGCAGCCAGAGCGGGGGCTCCTACAATGAGCAGTTCTTC,CASSQSGGSYNEQFF